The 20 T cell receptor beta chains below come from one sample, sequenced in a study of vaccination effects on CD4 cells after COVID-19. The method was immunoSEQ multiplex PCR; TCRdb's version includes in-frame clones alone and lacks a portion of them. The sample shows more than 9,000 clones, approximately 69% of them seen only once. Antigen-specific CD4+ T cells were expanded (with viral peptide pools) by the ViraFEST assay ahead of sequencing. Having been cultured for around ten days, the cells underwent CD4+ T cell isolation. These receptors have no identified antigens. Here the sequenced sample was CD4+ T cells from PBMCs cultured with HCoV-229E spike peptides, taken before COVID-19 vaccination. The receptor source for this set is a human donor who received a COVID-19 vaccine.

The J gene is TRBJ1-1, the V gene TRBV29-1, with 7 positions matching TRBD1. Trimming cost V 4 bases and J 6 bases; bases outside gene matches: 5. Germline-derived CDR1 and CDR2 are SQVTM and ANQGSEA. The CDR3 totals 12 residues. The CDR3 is CSVGQGAPEAFF. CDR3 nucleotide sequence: TGCAGCGTTGGACAGGGAGCCCCTGAAGCTTTCTTT.

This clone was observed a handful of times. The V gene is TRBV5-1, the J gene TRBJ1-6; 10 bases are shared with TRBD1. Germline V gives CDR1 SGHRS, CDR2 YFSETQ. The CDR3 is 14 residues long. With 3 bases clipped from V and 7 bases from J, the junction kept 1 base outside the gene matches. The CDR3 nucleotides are TGCGCCAGCAGCTCGGGACAGGGGAATTCACCCCTCCACTTT. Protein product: CASSSGQGNSPLHF.

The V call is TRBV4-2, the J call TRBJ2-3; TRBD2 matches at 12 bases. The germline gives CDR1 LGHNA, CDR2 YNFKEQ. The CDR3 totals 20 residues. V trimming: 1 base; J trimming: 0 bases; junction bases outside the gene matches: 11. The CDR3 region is CASSQVAIVGTSGSTDTQYF. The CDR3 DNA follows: TGTGCCAGCAGCCAAGTTGCAATTGTGGGGACTAGCGGGAGCACAGATACGCAGTATTTT.

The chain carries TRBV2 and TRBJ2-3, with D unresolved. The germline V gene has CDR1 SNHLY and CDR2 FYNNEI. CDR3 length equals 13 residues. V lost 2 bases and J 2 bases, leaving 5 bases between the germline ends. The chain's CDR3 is CASSEQLTDTQYF. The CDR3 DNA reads TGTGCCAGCAGTGAACAGCTCACAGATACGCAGTATTTT.

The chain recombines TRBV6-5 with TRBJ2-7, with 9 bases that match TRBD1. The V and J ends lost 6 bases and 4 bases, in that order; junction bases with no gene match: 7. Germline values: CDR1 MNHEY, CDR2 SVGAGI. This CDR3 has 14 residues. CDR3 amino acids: CASSADRGAYEQYF. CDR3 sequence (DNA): TGTGCCAGCAGCGCGGACAGGGGTGCGTACGAGCAGTACTTC.

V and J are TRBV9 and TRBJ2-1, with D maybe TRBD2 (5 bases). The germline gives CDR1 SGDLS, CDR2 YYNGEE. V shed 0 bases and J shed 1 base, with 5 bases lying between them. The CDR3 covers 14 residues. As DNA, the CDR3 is TGTGCCAGCAGCGTAGCGGGATCCTACAATGAGCAGTTCTTC. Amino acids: CASSVAGSYNEQFF.

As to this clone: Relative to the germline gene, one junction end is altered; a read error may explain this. Here the CDR3 DNA reads TGTGCCGGCGTCTTAGCGGGGGATTCCAATGGGCAGTTCTTC. Translation gives CAGVLAGDSNGQFF. The chain is built from TRBV3-1 (or the pseudogene TRBV3-2) and TRBJ2-1, with TRBD2 matching over 9 bases. The CDR3 totals 14 residues. The germline CDR1 and CDR2 sequences are LGHDT and YNNKEL (reference sequence).

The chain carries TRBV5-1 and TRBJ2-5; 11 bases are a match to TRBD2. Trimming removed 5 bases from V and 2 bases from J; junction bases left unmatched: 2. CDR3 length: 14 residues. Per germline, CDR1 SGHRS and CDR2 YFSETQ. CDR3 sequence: CASRIAGGQETQYF. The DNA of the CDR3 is TGCGCCAGCAGAATAGCGGGGGGGCAAGAGACCCAGTACTTC. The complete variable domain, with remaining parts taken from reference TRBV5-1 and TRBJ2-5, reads KAGVTQTPRYLIKTRGQQVTLSCSPISGHRSVSWYQQTPGQGLQFLFEYFSETQRNKGNFPGRFSGRQFSNSRSEMNVSTLELGDSALYLCASRIAGGQETQYFGPGTRLLVL.

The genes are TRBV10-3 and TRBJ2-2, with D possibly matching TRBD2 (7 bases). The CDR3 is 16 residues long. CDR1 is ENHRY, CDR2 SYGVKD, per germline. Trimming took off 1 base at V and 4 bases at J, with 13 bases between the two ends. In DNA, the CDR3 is TGTGCCATCAGTGAGTGGGGGGGGCCTAGCACCGGGGAGCTGTTTTTT. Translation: CAISEWGGPSTGELFF.

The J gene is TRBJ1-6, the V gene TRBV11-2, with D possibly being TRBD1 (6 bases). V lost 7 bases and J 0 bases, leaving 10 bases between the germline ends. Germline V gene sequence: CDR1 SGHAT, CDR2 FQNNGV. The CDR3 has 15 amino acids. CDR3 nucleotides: TGTGCCAGCAAGGGGGTTAGCTCCTATAATTCACCCCTCCACTTT. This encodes CASKGVSSYNSPLHF.

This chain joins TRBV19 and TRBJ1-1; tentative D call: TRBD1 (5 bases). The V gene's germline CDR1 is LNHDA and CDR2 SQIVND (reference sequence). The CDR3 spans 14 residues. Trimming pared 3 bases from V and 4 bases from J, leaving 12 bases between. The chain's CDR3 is CASSIAGGSTEAFF. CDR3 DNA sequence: TGTGCCAGTAGTATCGCGGGGGGATCCACTGAAGCTTTCTTT.

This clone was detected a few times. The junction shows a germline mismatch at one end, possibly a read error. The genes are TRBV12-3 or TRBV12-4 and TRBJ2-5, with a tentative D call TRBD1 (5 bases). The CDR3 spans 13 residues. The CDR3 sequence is CASSFRQQESQYF. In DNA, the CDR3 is TGTGCCAGCAGTTTTAGACAGCAAGAGAGCCAGTACTTC.

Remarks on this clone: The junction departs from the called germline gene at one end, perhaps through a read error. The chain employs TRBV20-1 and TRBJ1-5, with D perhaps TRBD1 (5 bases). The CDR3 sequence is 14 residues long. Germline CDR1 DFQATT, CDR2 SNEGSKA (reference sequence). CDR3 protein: CSASTGFLNRPQHF. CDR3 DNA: TGCAGTGCCAGTACAGGATTCCTCAATCGGCCCCAGCATTTT.

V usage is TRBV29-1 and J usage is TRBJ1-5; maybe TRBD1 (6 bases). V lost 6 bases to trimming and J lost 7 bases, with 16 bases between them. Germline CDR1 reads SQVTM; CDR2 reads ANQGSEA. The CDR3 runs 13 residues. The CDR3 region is CSVTQGRRQPQHF. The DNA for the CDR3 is TGCAGCGTGACCCAGGGGAGGAGGCAGCCCCAGCATTTT.

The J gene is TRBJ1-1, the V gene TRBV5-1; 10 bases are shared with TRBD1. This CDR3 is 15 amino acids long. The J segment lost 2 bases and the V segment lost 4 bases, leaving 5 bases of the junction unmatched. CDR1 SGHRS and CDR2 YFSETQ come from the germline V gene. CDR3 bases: TGCGCCAGCAGCGCGACAGGGGGCGTCAACACTGAAGCTTTCTTT. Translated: CASSATGGVNTEAFF.

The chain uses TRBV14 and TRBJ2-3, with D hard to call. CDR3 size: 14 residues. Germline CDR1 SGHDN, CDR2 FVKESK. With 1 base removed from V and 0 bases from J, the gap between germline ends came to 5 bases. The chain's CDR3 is CASSQVGSTDTQYF. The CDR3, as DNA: TGTGCCAGCAGCCAAGTGGGTAGCACAGATACGCAGTATTTT.

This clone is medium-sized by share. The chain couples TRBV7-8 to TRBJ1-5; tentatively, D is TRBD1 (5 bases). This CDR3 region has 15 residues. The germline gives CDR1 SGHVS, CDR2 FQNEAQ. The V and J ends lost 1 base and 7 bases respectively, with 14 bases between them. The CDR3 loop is CASSLESGFTQPQHF. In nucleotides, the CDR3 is TGTGCCAGCAGCTTAGAGTCAGGGTTCACCCAGCCCCAGCATTTT.

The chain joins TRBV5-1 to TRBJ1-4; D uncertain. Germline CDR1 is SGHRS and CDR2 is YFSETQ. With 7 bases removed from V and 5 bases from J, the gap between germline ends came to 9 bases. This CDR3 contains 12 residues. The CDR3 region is CASSTPNEKLFF. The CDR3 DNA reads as TGCGCCAGCTCTACTCCCAATGAAAAACTGTTTTTT.

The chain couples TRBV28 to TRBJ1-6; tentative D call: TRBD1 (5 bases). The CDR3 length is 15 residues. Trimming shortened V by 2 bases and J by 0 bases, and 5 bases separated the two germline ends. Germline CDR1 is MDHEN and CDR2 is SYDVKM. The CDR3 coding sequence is TGTGCCAGCAGTTTAAGGGGCTCCTATAATTCACCCCTCCACTTT. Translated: CASSLRGSYNSPLHF.

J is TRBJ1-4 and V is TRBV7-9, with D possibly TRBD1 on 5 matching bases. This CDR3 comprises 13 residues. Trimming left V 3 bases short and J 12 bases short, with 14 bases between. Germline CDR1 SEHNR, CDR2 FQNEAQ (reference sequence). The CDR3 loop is CASSLAGGFELFF. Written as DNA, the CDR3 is TGTGCCAGCAGCTTGGCCGGGGGGTTTGAACTGTTTTTT.